The 22 T cell receptor beta chains presented below share a single source sample, sequenced in a study of blood T cell repertoires in COVID-19 (dated by TCRdb to between 2020 and 2021). Receptor amplification or capture employed the immunoSEQ multiplex PCR assay. Here the immuneACCESS table is served through TCRdb, limited to in-frame sequences with V and J called. Missing clones are a known gap in these copies; in checked studies unresolved V genes cover under half, and the rest lacks a known reason. This sample lists 100,000 to 150,000 clones; roughly 91% were detected once. The ten largest clones take up 4.3% of the sample. The sequenced material came from peripheral blood. The source of these receptors is a man aged 55 to 69 with COVID-19, enrolled during active disease.

This chain uses TRBV28 with TRBJ2-7; perhaps TRBD1 as D (6 bases). Trimming left V 2 bases short and J 7 bases short, with 9 bases between. The CDR3 totals 12 residues. Germline-derived CDR1 and CDR2 are MDHEN and SYDVKM. CDR3 amino acids: CASSLIRGEQYF. The CDR3 DNA is TGTGCCAGCAGTTTAATCAGGGGTGAGCAGTACTTC.

The chain has TRBV19 and TRBJ1-6; maybe TRBD1 (6 bases). This CDR3 is 15 amino acids long. Trimming shortened V by 4 bases and J by 2 bases, and 9 bases separated the two germline ends. Germline CDR1 reads LNHDA; CDR2 reads SQIVND (reference sequence). The CDR3 DNA sequence: TGTGCCAGTAGTACACAGGGCACCTATAATTCACCCCTCCACTTT. Amino acid sequence: CASSTQGTYNSPLHF.

This clone was counted a single time. This chain joins TRBV6-4 and TRBJ2-7; no definite D call. This CDR3 is built from 14 residues. From germline, CDR1 is MRHNA and CDR2 SNTAGT. V was pared by 4 bases and J by 3 bases, with 13 bases between. CDR3 residues: CASSAFNGVYEQYF. The CDR3 DNA reads TGTGCCAGCAGTGCTTTTAACGGAGTCTACGAGCAGTACTTC.

The table lists this clone with a few counts. The chain recombines TRBV19 with TRBJ1-1; D gene ambiguous. Per germline, CDR1 LNHDA and CDR2 SQIVND (reference sequence). The V and J ends lost 1 base and 6 bases respectively, with 9 bases between them. CDR3 length equals 13 residues. The CDR3, as DNA: TGTGCCAGTAGTATAGCCTCAGGCTCTGAAGCTTTCTTT. Its protein is CASSIASGSEAFF.

CDR3 bases: TGTGCCAGCAGCTTGTGGGACAGGGGGCTCCAAGAGACCCAGTACTTC. Residues: CASSLWDRGLQETQYF. The rearrangement uses TRBV5-5 and TRBJ2-5; TRBD1 agrees at 12 bases. The CDR3 loop spans 16 amino acids. After removal of 1 base from V and 1 base from J, the junction contained 2 bases not matched to a gene. The germline V gene encodes CDR1 SGHKS and CDR2 YYEKEE (reference sequence).

The genes are TRBV29-1 and TRBJ1-1; maybe TRBD1 (6 bases). Germline loops: CDR1 SQVTM, CDR2 ANQGSEA. The CDR3 consists of 12 residues. V was clipped by 5 bases and J by 13 bases, with 20 bases between them. The CDR3 DNA sequence: TGCAGCGTTTCTCCCGGGACAAGGGATGGTTTCTTT. Amino acid sequence: CSVSPGTRDGFF. Filled out from reference TRBV29-1 and TRBJ1-1, the complete variable domain reads SAVISQKPSRDICQRGTSLTIQCQVDSQVTMMFWYRQQPGQSLTLIATANQGSEATYESGFVIDKFPISRPNLTFSTLTVSNMSPEDSSIYLCSVSPGTRDGFFGQGTRLTVV.

The chain has TRBV7-6 and TRBJ1-1; TRBD1 aligns across 8 bases. Germline CDR1 reads SGHVS; CDR2 reads FNYEAQ. The trim removed 1 base at V and 1 base at J, leaving 5 bases unmatched. The CDR3 contains 16 residues. The CDR3 protein is CASSLGTGMGNTEAFF. Here the CDR3 DNA reads TGTGCCAGCAGCTTAGGGACAGGGATGGGGAACACTGAAGCTTTCTTT.

This chain uses TRBV7-3 with TRBJ2-1; 12 bases match TRBD2. CDR1 and CDR2 from the germline V gene are SGHTA and FQGTGA. The CDR3 extends over 18 amino acids. V shed 5 bases and J 4 bases; nucleotides not matched to a gene: 12. CDR3: CASSPRPLLAGGYNEQFF. In DNA form, the CDR3 reads TGTGCCAGCAGCCCCCGACCTTTACTAGCGGGGGGTTACAATGAGCAGTTCTTC. Filled out from reference TRBV7-3 and TRBJ2-1, the complete variable domain reads GAGVSQTPSNKVTEKGKYVELRCDPISGHTALYWYRQSLGQGPEFLIYFQGTGAADDSGLPNDRFFAVRPEGSVSTLKIQRTERGDSAVYLCASSPRPLLAGGYNEQFFGPGTRLTVL.

The V call is TRBV5-1, the J call TRBJ1-2; 7 positions agree with TRBD1. The junction had 3 bases not matched to a gene; V was cut back by 0 bases and J by 7 bases. CDR3 length: 13 amino acids. The germline CDR1 and CDR2 sequences are SGHRS and YFSETQ. In DNA, the CDR3 is TGCGCCAGCAGCTTGGGACAGGGCAGTGGCTACACCTTC. It codes for CASSLGQGSGYTF.

This clone was seen more than once but under ten times. The chain joins TRBV9 to TRBJ1-2, with no clear D. The V and J ends lost 4 bases and 0 bases respectively, with 16 bases between them. The CDR3 contains 16 residues. Germline CDR1 is SGDLS and CDR2 is YYNGEE. The CDR3, as DNA: TGTGCCAGCAGCTCCCAACCTCGGGGAACTAACTATGGCTACACCTTC. Translating it yields CASSSQPRGTNYGYTF. Using reference TRBV9 and TRBJ1-2 for the parts outside the CDR3, the full variable domain is DSGVTQTPKHLITATGQRVTLRCSPRSGDLSVYWYQQSLDQGLQFLIQYYNGEERAKGNILERFSAQQFPDLHSELNLSSLELGDSALYFCASSSQPRGTNYGYTFGSGTRLTVV.

This chain connects TRBV5-1 to TRBJ1-1; the match to TRBD1 covers 8 bases. Germline V gene lookup returns CDR1 SGHRS and CDR2 YFSETQ. Trimming took 3 bases from V and 1 from J; bases not matched to a gene: 5. This CDR3 is built from 15 residues. The CDR3 loop reads CASSWQGARNTEAFF. The CDR3 DNA is TGCGCCAGCAGCTGGCAGGGGGCCAGGAACACTGAAGCTTTCTTT. Based on the CDR3 plus reference TRBV5-1 and TRBJ1-1, the full variable domain is KAGVTQTPRYLIKTRGQQVTLSCSPISGHRSVSWYQQTPGQGLQFLFEYFSETQRNKGNFPGRFSGRQFSNSRSEMNVSTLELGDSALYLCASSWQGARNTEAFFGQGTRLTVV.

This clone was detected once. The same CDR3 also results from other DNA sequences found in this sample. This sequence joins TRBV18 and TRBJ2-3; TRBD1 matches at 10 bases. Germline lookup yields CDR1 KGHSH and CDR2 LQKENI. The CDR3 contains 15 residues. Losses at the gene ends were 1 base for V and 3 bases for J; bases not matched to a gene: 1. CDR3 nucleotide sequence: TGTGCCAGCTCACCACGGACAGGGGGAACAGATACGCAGTATTTT. It yields the protein CASSPRTGGTDTQYF. Full variable domain (remainder filled in from reference TRBV18 and TRBJ2-3): NAGVMQNPRHLVRRRGQEARLRCSPMKGHSHVYWYRQLPEEGLKFMVYLQKENIIDESGMPKERFSAEFPKEGPSILRIQQVVRGDSAAYFCASSPRTGGTDTQYFGPGTRLTVL.

The CDR3 nucleotides are TGTGCCAGCAGATCGGACAGGGGCATGAACACTGAAGCTTTCTTT. It specifies CASRSDRGMNTEAFF. V usage is TRBV7-9 and J usage is TRBJ1-1, with 9 bases fitting TRBD1. Germline V gene data show CDR1 as SEHNR and CDR2 as FQNEAQ (reference sequence). The junction had 5 bases not matched to a gene; V was cut back by 6 bases and J by 0 bases. The length of the CDR3 is 15 residues.

This clone was picked up one time. The V call is TRBV7-6, the J call TRBJ1-3; D remains unclear. This CDR3 is built from 17 residues. Between the trimmed V and J ends, which lost 5 bases and 0 bases, there was a span of 17 bases. Germline loops: CDR1 SGHVS, CDR2 FNYEAQ. The CDR3 coding sequence is TGTGCCAGCAGCCTCTCAGAGACTCGCAGCTCTGGAAACACCATATATTTT. Protein: CASSLSETRSSGNTIYF.

The rearrangement joins TRBV6-6 to TRBJ2-7; the D gene is possibly TRBD1 (5 bases). Trimming took off 6 bases at V and 0 bases at J, with 12 bases between the two ends. The CDR3 sequence is 14 residues long. Per germline, CDR1 MNHNY and CDR2 SVGAGI (reference sequence). In DNA form, the CDR3 reads TGTGCCAGCAGAGACAGCCTGGGCTCCTACGAGCAGTACTTC. It encodes CASRDSLGSYEQYF.

The J gene is TRBJ2-1, the V gene TRBV27, with D maybe TRBD2 (5 bases). CDR3 length: 14 amino acids. V was pared by 6 bases and J by 3 bases, with 12 bases between. CDR1 is MNHEY and CDR2 is SMNVEV in the germline V gene (reference sequence). CDR3 loop: CASSRTGNYNEQFF. CDR3 sequence (DNA): TGTGCCAGCAGCCGGACCGGGAACTACAATGAGCAGTTCTTC.

The CDR3 DNA reads TGTGCCACCCTGATGACGGGGGGCAGAGCAGATACGCAGTATTTT. Its translation is CATLMTGGRADTQYF. The rearrangement uses TRBV28 and TRBJ2-3; D may be TRBD2 (7 bases). Per the germline V gene, CDR1 is MDHEN and CDR2 is SYDVKM. The CDR3 consists of 15 residues. The V end was cut by 10 bases, the J end by 4 bases, with 21 bases between.

The rearrangement links TRBV3-1 (or the pseudogene TRBV3-2) to TRBJ2-7; 9 bases are a match to TRBD2. In germline, CDR1 is LGHDT, CDR2 YNNKEL (reference sequence). The CDR3 is 10 residues long. The DNA for the CDR3 is TGTGCGGCGGGGGGGTACGAGCAGTACTTC. As protein: CAAGGYEQYF.

The rearrangement joins TRBV27 to TRBJ1-2, with D possibly TRBD1 on 6 matching bases. The CDR3 runs 15 residues. Trimming shortened V by 5 bases and J by 1 base, and 14 bases separated the two germline ends. Germline-derived CDR1 and CDR2 are MNHEY and SMNVEV (reference sequence). The CDR3 loop is CASSSEGVGNYGYTF. The CDR3 DNA sequence: TGTGCCAGCAGTAGTGAGGGGGTTGGTAACTATGGCTACACCTTC.

V and J are TRBV19 and TRBJ1-4; D not certain. Germline V CDR1 and CDR2: LNHDA, SQIVND (reference sequence). The CDR3 runs 14 residues. V lost 3 bases, J lost 3 bases, and 8 bases lay in between. Here the CDR3 DNA reads TGTGCCAGTAGTATTAGAGGTTCTAATGAAAAACTGTTTTTT. Translation gives CASSIRGSNEKLFF.

The CDR3 loop is CASNDFLAEKYNEQFF. CDR3 DNA sequence: TGTGCCAGCAATGACTTCCTAGCGGAAAAGTACAATGAGCAGTTCTTC. This chain joins TRBV6-1 and TRBJ2-1; 7 nucleotides match TRBD2. Germline values: CDR1 MNHNS, CDR2 SASEGT. The CDR3 has 16 amino acids. J gave up 4 bases and V 7 bases, and 13 bases lay outside the gene matches.

The rearrangement links TRBV2 to TRBJ1-2, with TRBD1 matching 9 bases. J was trimmed by 1 base and V by 2 bases; bases with no gene match: 2. Per the germline V gene, CDR1 is SNHLY and CDR2 is FYNNEI. CDR3 length: 15 amino acids. Here the CDR3 reads CASSELGQGNYGYTF. Written as DNA, the CDR3 is TGTGCCAGCAGTGAATTGGGACAGGGTAACTATGGCTACACCTTC.